This TCR beta chain was sequenced in a study of CD8+CD57+ T cells in acquired aplastic anemia. Background on the study: Yields of DNA that came from sorted CD4+ and CD8+ cells averaged roughly 3.2 ug. Study-wide points: Patients had roughly 31 CD8+ CDR3 sequences in common with controls (the shared set).

CDR3 and TCR beta VDJ profiling relied on a genomic DNA template. TCRdb redid the calling of the reads with MiXCR, one entry per CDR3 protein. Of more than 200,000 distinct CDR3 sequences in the sample, around 50% are singletons; the top ten hold just under 20%. Selection for sequencing was limited to patients who had shown CD8+CD57+ cell expansion by flow cytometry. The length of the CDR3 is 14 residues. In germline, CDR1 is MRHNA, CDR2 SNTAGT. V was trimmed by 4 bases and J by 2 bases, leaving 12 bases between them. In the case of this clonotype: Its specificity is not known.

The sequence derives from a human donor with aplastic anemia. The chain employs TRBV6-4 and TRBJ2-7; a weak D match, TRBD2 (6 bases). The source material was sorted CD4+, CD8+, or CD8+CD57+ T cells (not recorded which) from PBMCs. The CDR3 region is CASSALPGAYEQYF. The CDR3 DNA reads TGTGCCAGCAGTGCTCTTCCGGGAGCCTACGAGCAGTACTTC.